This T cell receptor (beta chain) appears in the sequencing data of a study of CD8 T cells in Susac syndrome. An input of 0.5 to 1 ug of RNA was subjected to reverse transcription using random hexamers. Amplification of TCR beta CDR3 across 54 Vbeta and 13 Jbeta was performed with immunoSEQ multiplex PCR. TCRdb redid the calling of the immunoSEQ multiplex PCR reads with MiXCR, one entry per CDR3 protein. The data contain a few hundred thousand distinct CDR3 sequences, about 88% of them seen just once; the ten biggest clones take up approximately 0.11%. CDR3 length equals 13 residues. Germline CDR1 is WNHNN and CDR2 is SYGVQD (reference sequence). Trimming took off 5 bases at V and 2 bases at J, with 9 bases between the two ends. High-throughput TCR beta sequencing covered peripheral CD8+ and CD4+ T cells. This clonotype showed up just once.

The sequenced material came from CD8+ T cells from PBMCs. This receptor was taken from a human donor with multiple sclerosis. The chain joins TRBV10-1 to TRBJ1-2; no firm D call. Here the CDR3 reads CASSPYTNYGYTF. CDR3 DNA: TGCGCCAGCAGTCCTTACACGAACTATGGCTACACCTTC.